The 15 T cell receptor beta chains below come from one sample, sequenced in a study of T cells in Graves' hyperthyroidism and ophthalmopathy. TCR beta CDR3 regions were amplified from RNA transcripts. TCR CDR3 regions were first amplified by RT-PCR with HTBI primers. TCRdb re-called the multiplex PCR reads through MiXCR, storing one row per CDR3 protein. The sample comprises 660,000 or so distinct CDR3 sequences, just under 45% of which are singletons, and under 8.5% rests with the top ten. Sequencing was done on a sample of peripheral blood or thyroid tissue (not recorded which). These receptors all come from an adult man with Graves' disease, either hyperthyroidism or ophthalmopathy (not recorded which).

About this clonotype: A much more abundant neighbour one base away suggests this may be a read error. The chain employs TRBV11-2 and TRBJ1-1; D unresolved. The CDR3 contains 14 residues. Trimming pared 6 bases from V and 5 bases from J, leaving 16 bases between. Germline CDR1 is SGHAT and CDR2 is FQNNGV. As DNA, the CDR3 is TGTGCCAGCAGTCAGGTGGGGAGTGAGACTGAAGCTTTCTTT. This gives the protein CASSQVGSETEAFF.

This clonotype has a count of ten or more. The chain couples TRBV7-8 to TRBJ2-5; D is unresolved. Germline V gene lookup returns CDR1 SGHVS and CDR2 FQNEAQ. The CDR3 contains 13 residues. V was pared by 2 bases and J by 2 bases, with 6 bases between. This CDR3 is CASSLIGQETQYF. The CDR3, as DNA: TGTGCCAGCAGCTTAATAGGGCAAGAGACCCAGTACTTC.

The sample holds many counts of this clonotype. Here the CDR3 reads CASSEDGISYEQYF. CDR3 bases: TGCGCCAGCAGTGAAGATGGTATTTCCTACGAGCAGTACTTC. The chain carries TRBV10-2 and TRBJ2-7, with D unresolved. The V and J ends lost 3 bases and 1 base respectively, with 10 bases between them. Germline V lookup: CDR1 WSHSY, CDR2 SAAADI. This CDR3 is built from 14 residues.

The chain uses TRBV10-3 and TRBJ2-6; 7 nucleotides line up with TRBD1. J was trimmed by 4 bases and V by 6 bases; bases with no gene match: 6. This CDR3 is built from 15 residues. Germline CDR1 and CDR2: ENHRY and SYGVKD. This CDR3 is CAIRDTGVGANVLTF. The CDR3 DNA reads TGTGCCATCAGGGACACAGGGGTGGGGGCCAACGTCCTGACTTTC.

The chain links TRBV12-3 or TRBV12-4 to TRBJ1-6; 7 bases match TRBD1. Trimming cost V 2 bases and J 7 bases; bases outside gene matches: 5. The CDR3 sequence is 15 residues long. The CDR3 is CASSLSGGENSPLHF. CDR3 coding DNA: TGTGCCAGCAGTTTATCAGGGGGAGAAAATTCACCCCTCCACTTT.

This clonotype was detected many times. V usage is TRBV15 and J usage is TRBJ1-2; 7 nucleotides match TRBD1. Trimming at V came to 1 base and at J to 8 bases, leaving 4 bases not matched to a gene. Looked up from germline, CDR1 is LNHNV and CDR2 is YYDKDF (reference sequence). The CDR3 contains 13 residues. CDR3 nucleotide sequence: TGTGCCACCAGCAGAGGCCAGGGGGACGGCTACACCTTC. Translation gives CATSRGQGDGYTF.

The CDR3 is CSVATGQGPYEAFF. Here the CDR3 DNA reads TGCAGCGTAGCCACGGGACAGGGACCCTATGAAGCTTTCTTT. The chain employs TRBV29-1 and TRBJ1-1; 9 bases are shared with TRBD1. The CDR3 has 14 residues. The germline V gene encodes CDR1 SQVTM and CDR2 ANQGSEA. Unmatched junction bases numbered 12, after V lost 6 bases and J lost 7 bases.

This chain joins TRBV20-1 and TRBJ2-7, with 7 bases matching TRBD1. This CDR3 contains 12 residues. The germline CDR1 and CDR2 sequences are DFQATT and SNEGSKA (reference sequence). The CDR3 spells CSPVGTAYEQYF. CDR3 in DNA: TGCAGCCCCGTGGGGACAGCCTACGAGCAGTACTTC.

This clonotype turned up a few times. J is TRBJ1-5 and V is TRBV7-8, with TRBD1 as a possible D gene (6 bases). Deletions cut 0 bases from V and 7 bases from J, with 10 bases between. Per the germline V gene, CDR1 is SGHVS and CDR2 is FQNEAQ. This CDR3 is built from 14 residues. CDR3 loop: CASSLALQGQPQHF. The CDR3 region has the DNA TGTGCCAGCAGCTTAGCGCTCCAGGGGCAGCCCCAGCATTTT.

Concerning this clonotype itself: Germline and junction disagree at one end, which may indicate a read error. CDR3 bases: TGCGCCAGCAGCCAAGGGACAGGGGGTTCTGAAGCTTTCTTT. The encoded protein is CASSQGTGGSEAFF. J is TRBJ1-1 and V is TRBV7-9; TRBD1 agrees at 11 bases. Germline V gives CDR1 SEHNR, CDR2 FQNEAQ (reference sequence). The CDR3 is 14 amino acids.

The V gene is TRBV20-1, the J gene TRBJ1-5; TRBD1 might be the D (5 bases). CDR1 is DFQATT and CDR2 is SNEGSKA in the germline V gene (reference sequence). Trimming cost V 1 base and J 0 bases, with 16 bases left between them. The CDR3 totals 17 residues. CDR3 nucleotide sequence: TGCAGTGCTAGAGGGCCAGGACAAATATATAGCAATCAGCCCCAGCATTTT. It yields the protein CSARGPGQIYSNQPQHF.

This clonotype has only a few counts. This sequence joins TRBV24-1 and TRBJ2-2; 9 nucleotides align to TRBD1. The CDR3 sequence is 17 residues long. The V and J ends lost 3 bases and 2 bases, in that order; junction bases with no gene match: 6. Germline V gene lookup returns CDR1 KGHDR and CDR2 SFDVKD. Here the CDR3 DNA reads TGTGCCACCAGTGATCCGGGACAGGGCGAAAACACCGGGGAGCTGTTTTTT. Amino acid sequence: CATSDPGQGENTGELFF.

The genes are TRBV7-8 and TRBJ1-6; 7 positions agree with TRBD1. This CDR3 has 15 residues. Germline loops: CDR1 SGHVS, CDR2 FQNEAQ. V was clipped by 9 bases and J by 13 bases; unmatched bases: 18. In nucleotides, the CDR3 is TGTGCCAGTAGTACCACTCAGGGGGAGAATCAGCCCCTCCACTTT. Protein: CASSTTQGENQPLHF. Using reference TRBV7-8 and TRBJ1-6 for the parts outside the CDR3, the full variable domain is GAGVSQSPRYKVAKRGQDVALRCDPISGHVSLFWYQQALGQGPEFLTYFQNEAQLDKSGLPSDRFFAERPEGSVSTLKIQRTQQEDSAVYLCASSTTQGENQPLHFGNGTRLTVT.

Worth noting for this clonotype: Given a far larger clone just one base away, this is likely a sequencing read error. This chain joins TRBV2 and TRBJ1-1; D is perhaps TRBD1 (5 bases). The germline gives CDR1 SNHLY, CDR2 FYNNEI. V lost 10 bases to trimming and J lost 0 bases, with 15 bases between them. The CDR3 is 14 amino acids. The DNA for the CDR3 is TGTGCCACCAGCTTGGGACTTATGAACACTGAAGCTTTCTTT. It is translated as CATSLGLMNTEAFF.

This sequence joins TRBV6-6 and TRBJ1-5, with D perhaps TRBD1 (6 bases). This CDR3 spans 15 amino acids. The ends were cut back, 7 bases at V and 6 bases at J, with 19 bases in the middle. The germline gives CDR1 MNHNY, CDR2 SVGAGI (reference sequence). The chain's CDR3 is CASNPLGQGRQPQHF. The DNA for the CDR3 is TGTGCCAGCAACCCACTCGGGCAGGGGCGTCAGCCCCAGCATTTT.